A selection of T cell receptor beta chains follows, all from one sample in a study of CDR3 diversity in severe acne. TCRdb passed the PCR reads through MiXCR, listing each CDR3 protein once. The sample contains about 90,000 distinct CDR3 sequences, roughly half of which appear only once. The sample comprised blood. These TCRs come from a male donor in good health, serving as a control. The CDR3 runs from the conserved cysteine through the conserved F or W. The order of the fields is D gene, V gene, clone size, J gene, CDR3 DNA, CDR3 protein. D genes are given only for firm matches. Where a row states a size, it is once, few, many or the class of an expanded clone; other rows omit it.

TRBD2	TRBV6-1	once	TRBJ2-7	TGTGCCAGCCAATTCGGGACTAGCGGGGGGTACGAGCAGTACTTC	CASQFGTSGGYEQYF
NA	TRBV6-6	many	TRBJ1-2	TGTGCCAGCAGTTACGGAACTAACTATGGCTACACCTTC	CASSYGTNYGYTF
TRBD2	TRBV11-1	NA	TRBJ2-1	TGTGCCAGCAGCTTAGCTTCTAGCGGCAGCTCTAATGAGCAGTTCTTC	CASSLASSGSSNEQFF
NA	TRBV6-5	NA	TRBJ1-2	TGTGCCAGCAAACAGTACTATGGCTACACCTTC	CASKQYYGYTF
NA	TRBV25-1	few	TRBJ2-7	TGTGCCAGCAGTAATGTTTCCGAGCAGTACTTC	CASSNVSEQYF
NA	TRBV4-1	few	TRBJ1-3	TGCGCCAGCAGCCAAGTATGGGGCTCTGGAAACACCATATATTTT	CASSQVWGSGNTIYF
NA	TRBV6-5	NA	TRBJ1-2	TGTGCCAGCAGTTACGAGAGCGGTGGCTACACCTTC	CASSYESGGYTF
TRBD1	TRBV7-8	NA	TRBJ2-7	TGTGCCAGCAGCCCCCCCGGGACAGGGGGCGGTGGGTCCTACGAGCAGTACTTC	CASSPPGTGGGGSYEQYF
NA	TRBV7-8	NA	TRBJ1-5	TGTGCCAGCAGCGCCCCCGGGGCAGGGGCGACCCTGGTTGGGAATCAGCCCCGGCATTTT	CASSAPGAGATLVGNQPRHF
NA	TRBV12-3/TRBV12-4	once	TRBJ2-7	TGTGCCAGCAGCGGAGATCAGGTGTACTCCTACGAGCAGTACTTC	CASSGDQVYSYEQYF
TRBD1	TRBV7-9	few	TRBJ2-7	TGTGCCAGCAGCTTAGGGTTAACCCGGGACAGCGCTACCTACGAGCAGTACTTC	CASSLGLTRDSATYEQYF
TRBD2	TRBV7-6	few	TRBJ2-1	TGTGCCAGCAGCTTAGAGGCTGGCGGGGGGGGGATATCAAATGAGCAGTTCTTC	CASSLEAGGGGISNEQFF
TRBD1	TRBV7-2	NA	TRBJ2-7	TGTGCCAGCAGCCCCGGGACAGGGGCGAGGCCGGAGCAGTACTTC	CASSPGTGARPEQYF
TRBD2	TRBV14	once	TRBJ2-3	TGTGCCAGCAGTCGCGGGAGGGCCGCAGATACGCAGTATTTT	CASSRGRAADTQYF
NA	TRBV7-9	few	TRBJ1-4	TGTGCCAGCAGCTCTTGGAGGGCGGGTGAAAAACTGTTTTTT	CASSSWRAGEKLFF
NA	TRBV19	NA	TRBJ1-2	TGTGCCAGTAGAAGAAGGACAGATATTTCTAACTATGGCTACACCTTC	CASRRRTDISNYGYTF
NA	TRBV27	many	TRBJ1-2	TGTGCCAGCAGTTTATCCGACAACTATGGCTACACCTTC	CASSLSDNYGYTF
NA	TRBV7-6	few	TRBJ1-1	TGTGCCAGCAGCTTAGGACGGAATTCCTTGAACACTGAAGCTTTCTTT	CASSLGRNSLNTEAFF
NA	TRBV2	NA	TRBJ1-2	TGTGCCAGCGCTTTCGGGACTAGCTATGGCTGCACCTTC	CASAFGTSYGCTF
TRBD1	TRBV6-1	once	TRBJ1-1	TGTGCCAGCAGGGCCGGGACAGGGGTATTGCGGAATAACACTGAAGCTTTCTTT	CASRAGTGVLRNNTEAFF
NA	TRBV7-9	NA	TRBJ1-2	TGTGCCAGCAGCCCAGCCGGCGGATCGGTCTATGGCTACACCTTC	CASSPAGGSVYGYTF
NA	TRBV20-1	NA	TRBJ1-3	TGCAGTGCTTCCCGAACAGGGACAGGAAACACCATATATTTT	CSASRTGTGNTIYF
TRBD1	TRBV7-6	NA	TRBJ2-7	TGTGCCAGCAGCCGTCCCCCCGGGGGACAGGGCTCCTACGAGCAGTACTTC	CASSRPPGGQGSYEQYF
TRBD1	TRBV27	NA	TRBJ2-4	TGTGCCAGCAGCATTACGGGACAGGGCCGTCTCATTCAGTACTTC	CASSITGQGRLIQYF
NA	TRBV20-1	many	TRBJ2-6	TGCAGTGCTTTGATAGGGACTGGGGCCAACGTCCTGACTTTC	CSALIGTGANVLTF
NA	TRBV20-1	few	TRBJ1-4	TGCAGTGCTAGAGTCCCAACTAATGAAAAACTGTTTTTT	CSARVPTNEKLFF
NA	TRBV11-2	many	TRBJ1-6	TGTGCCAGCAGCTTAAACTCACCCCTCCACTTT	CASSLNSPLHF
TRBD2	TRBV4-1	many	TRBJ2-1	TGCGCCAGCAGCCAAGATCCAACTAGCGGGGGGGCCTACAATGAGCAGTTCTTC	CASSQDPTSGGAYNEQFF
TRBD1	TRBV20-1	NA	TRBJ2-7	TGCAGTGCACCGGGACAGTCCTACGAGCAGTACTTC	CSAPGQSYEQYF
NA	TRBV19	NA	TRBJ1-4	TGTGCCAGTAGTATCATGTACGATGAAAAACTGTTTTTT	CASSIMYDEKLFF
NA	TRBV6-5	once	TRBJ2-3	TGTGCCAGCAGTTACGCTGGGAGGTGGCATACGCAGTATTTT	CASSYAGRWHTQYF
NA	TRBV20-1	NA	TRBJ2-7	TGCAGTGCTAGAGATCTCAGGGGCGTTAGCCACGAGCAGTACTTC	CSARDLRGVSHEQYF
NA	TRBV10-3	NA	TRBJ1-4	TGTGCCATCAGTGAGTCTGGGACCCCGGAGGAAAGACTGTTTTTT	CAISESGTPEERLFF